This TCR beta chain was identified during a study of lymphopenia after photon versus proton radiotherapy. V shed 7 bases and J 6 bases; nucleotides not matched to a gene: 11. From germline, CDR1 is SQVTM and CDR2 ANQGSEA. The CDR3 has 13 residues. This table comes from immunoSEQ multiplex PCR, and its TCRdb copy is limited to in-frame clones, with some not included. The sample has about 30,000 clones, around 94% seen once. Source: peripheral blood, taken from a patient treated with photon-based radiotherapy. This chain joins TRBV29-1 and TRBJ1-1; 7 nucleotides agree with TRBD1. The origin of this receptor is a woman between 45 and 60 years old with cholangiocarcinoma. The CDR3 reads CSARGQGGAEAFF. The CDR3 bases are TGCAGCGCCCGGGGCCAGGGGGGGGCTGAAGCTTTCTTT. Supplemented by reference TRBV29-1 and TRBJ1-1, the full variable domain reads SAVISQKPSRDICQRGTSLTIQCQVDSQVTMMFWYRQQPGQSLTLIATANQGSEATYESGFVIDKFPISRPNLTFSTLTVSNMSPEDSSIYLCSARGQGGAEAFFGQGTRLTVV.